This is a list of T cell receptor beta chains from one sample in a study of T cells in tuberculosis. Assay: immunoSEQ multiplex PCR; the TCRdb copy retains only in-frame clones and omits some. The repertoire holds tens of thousands of clones, with 85% to 95% as singletons. The sequencing sample was made of PBMCs. These receptor sequences come from a donor between 10 and 29 years old with latent tuberculosis or without tuberculosis infection. Some clones in this sample may be carry-over from other donors' samples. Each CDR3 is given with its conserved first and last residue. The order of the fields is D gene, clone size, V gene, J gene, CDR3 DNA, CDR3 protein. A D gene is named only where the DNA matches it firmly. Only some rows state a clone size, as once, few, many or a class for expanded clones.

d_call: -; clone_size: -; v_call: TRBV11-3; j_call: TRBJ2-2; cdr3_nt: TGTGCCAGCAGACCCGGGAACACCGGGGAGCTGTTTTTT; cdr3_aa: CASRPGNTGELFF
d_call: -; clone_size: -; v_call: TRBV5-4; j_call: TRBJ1-1; cdr3_nt: TGTGCCAGCAGCTTGGGACAGATGAACACTGAAGCTTTCTTT; cdr3_aa: CASSLGQMNTEAFF
d_call: TRBD2; clone_size: -; v_call: TRBV9; j_call: TRBJ2-3; cdr3_nt: TGTGCCAGCAGCGTAGCTTTGGGACTAGAGGCGTTGACAGATACGCAGTATTTT; cdr3_aa: CASSVALGLEALTDTQYF
d_call: TRBD2; clone_size: once; v_call: TRBV5-6; j_call: TRBJ2-1; cdr3_nt: TGTGCCAGCAGCTTGGTAGCGGGAGTGAATGAGCAGTTCTTC; cdr3_aa: CASSLVAGVNEQFF
d_call: -; clone_size: -; v_call: TRBV28; j_call: TRBJ1-1; cdr3_nt: TGTGCCAGCAGTTTTTTAGCAACTATTGAAGCTTTCTTT; cdr3_aa: CASSFLATIEAFF
d_call: -; clone_size: -; v_call: TRBV28; j_call: TRBJ1-1; cdr3_nt: TGTGCCAGCGGGAAGGGGATTGAAGCTTTCTTT; cdr3_aa: CASGKGIEAFF
d_call: TRBD2; clone_size: -; v_call: TRBV5-1; j_call: TRBJ2-7; cdr3_nt: TGCGCCAGCAGCTGGACCCTAGCGGGAGGGCCGGGGCACGAGCAGTACTTC; cdr3_aa: CASSWTLAGGPGHEQYF
d_call: TRBD1; clone_size: -; v_call: TRBV5-1; j_call: TRBJ2-5; cdr3_nt: TGCGCCAGCAGCTTCGGGACAGGGGGCCCGGTTCAAGAGACCCAGTACTTC; cdr3_aa: CASSFGTGGPVQETQYF
d_call: -; clone_size: -; v_call: TRBV4-2; j_call: TRBJ2-7; cdr3_nt: TGTGCCAGCAGCCAAGAAGGGGCCGCCGACGGAGCCTACGAGCAGTACTTC; cdr3_aa: CASSQEGAADGAYEQYF
d_call: TRBD1; clone_size: -; v_call: TRBV12-5; j_call: TRBJ1-1; cdr3_nt: TGTGCTAGTGGTGTCCAACAGGGGGGAGCTTTCTTT; cdr3_aa: CASGVQQGGAFF
d_call: TRBD1; clone_size: few; v_call: TRBV15; j_call: TRBJ2-7; cdr3_nt: TGTGCCACCAGCAAGGGGACAGGGTACGAGCAGTACTTC; cdr3_aa: CATSKGTGYEQYF
d_call: TRBD2; clone_size: -; v_call: TRBV6-1; j_call: TRBJ2-5; cdr3_nt: TGTGCCAGCAGTGAAGGGGCTAGCGGGGGGACCCAGTACTTC; cdr3_aa: CASSEGASGGTQYF
d_call: -; clone_size: -; v_call: TRBV21-1; j_call: TRBJ2-5; cdr3_nt: TGTGCCAGCAGCGTTTCGTTAGCTACACTCTCTGAGACCCAGTACTTC; cdr3_aa: CASSVSLATLSETQYF
d_call: -; clone_size: -; v_call: TRBV10-3; j_call: TRBJ1-1; cdr3_nt: TGTGCCGTGGGGGGGCGTCAAGGGAGAACTGAAGCTTTCTTT; cdr3_aa: CAVGGRQGRTEAFF
d_call: TRBD1; clone_size: once; v_call: TRBV19; j_call: TRBJ1-5; cdr3_nt: TGTGCCAGTAGTAATACAGGGGGCGCGGGCAATCAGCCCCAGCATTTT; cdr3_aa: CASSNTGGAGNQPQHF
d_call: TRBD1; clone_size: -; v_call: TRBV30; j_call: TRBJ2-6; cdr3_nt: TGTGCCTGGGACAGGGGTTCTGGGGCCAACGTCCTGACTTTC; cdr3_aa: CAWDRGSGANVLTF
d_call: TRBD1; clone_size: -; v_call: TRBV4-1; j_call: TRBJ1-5; cdr3_nt: TGCGCCAGCAGCCAAGGGACAGGGGGCCCTAGACAGCCCCAGCATTTT; cdr3_aa: CASSQGTGGPRQPQHF
d_call: TRBD1; clone_size: -; v_call: TRBV15; j_call: TRBJ1-1; cdr3_nt: TGTGCCACCAGCAGACAGACAGGGGGCTGGCGAGCTTTCTTT; cdr3_aa: CATSRQTGGWRAFF
d_call: -; clone_size: -; v_call: TRBV6-8; j_call: TRBJ1-4; cdr3_nt: TGTGCCAGCTTTCGGGGTAGGGATGGGGAAAATGAAAAACTGTTTTTT; cdr3_aa: CASFRGRDGENEKLFF
d_call: TRBD2; clone_size: -; v_call: TRBV2; j_call: TRBJ2-1; cdr3_nt: TGTGCCAGCAGTATTACTAGCGGCAATGAGCAGTTCTTC; cdr3_aa: CASSITSGNEQFF
d_call: TRBD1; clone_size: -; v_call: TRBV5-1; j_call: TRBJ1-2; cdr3_nt: TGCGCCAGCAGCTTGGGACAGGGTGGTTACTATGGCTACACCTTC; cdr3_aa: CASSLGQGGYYGYTF
d_call: -; clone_size: few; v_call: TRBV5-4; j_call: TRBJ1-1; cdr3_nt: TGTGCCAGCAGCTTGCGCGGGGGAGTCACTGAAGCTTTCTTT; cdr3_aa: CASSLRGGVTEAFF
d_call: -; clone_size: -; v_call: TRBV7-9; j_call: TRBJ1-1; cdr3_nt: TGTGCCAGCAGCTTTTCCGCCGAAGGGGGTAACACTGAAGCTTTCTTT; cdr3_aa: CASSFSAEGGNTEAFF
d_call: -; clone_size: -; v_call: TRBV2; j_call: TRBJ1-1; cdr3_nt: TGTGCCAGCAGAAGGGGAACACTAGCAAGCGGGAACACTGAAGCTTTCTTT; cdr3_aa: CASRRGTLASGNTEAFF
d_call: TRBD2; clone_size: -; v_call: TRBV5-6; j_call: TRBJ2-2; cdr3_nt: TGTGCCAGCAGCCCTGGAGGCAGACTAGCGGGGGCCGGGGAGCTGTTTTTT; cdr3_aa: CASSPGGRLAGAGELFF
d_call: -; clone_size: -; v_call: TRBV30; j_call: TRBJ1-2; cdr3_nt: TGTGCCTGGAGTGTAAACAGCCACTATGGCTACACCTTC; cdr3_aa: CAWSVNSHYGYTF
d_call: TRBD2; clone_size: -; v_call: TRBV27; j_call: TRBJ2-1; cdr3_nt: TGTGCCAGCAGTCGACTAGCGGGGGGGAATGAGCAGTTCTTC; cdr3_aa: CASSRLAGGNEQFF
d_call: -; clone_size: once; v_call: TRBV5-4; j_call: TRBJ2-1; cdr3_nt: TGTGCCAGCAGCTTGGGGGGCGATGAGCAGTTCTTC; cdr3_aa: CASSLGGDEQFF
d_call: TRBD1; clone_size: -; v_call: TRBV28; j_call: TRBJ2-5; cdr3_nt: TGTGCCAGCAGTTCTCGACAGGGGGGACAGACCCAGTACTTC; cdr3_aa: CASSSRQGGQTQYF
d_call: TRBD2; clone_size: -; v_call: TRBV27; j_call: TRBJ2-2; cdr3_nt: TGTGCCAGCAGTTTGACTAGCGGGAGGGCCGGGGAGCTGTTTTTT; cdr3_aa: CASSLTSGRAGELFF
d_call: -; clone_size: -; v_call: TRBV14; j_call: TRBJ2-1; cdr3_nt: TGTGCCAGCAGCCAAGTAAATAGCAATGAGCAGTTCTTC; cdr3_aa: CASSQVNSNEQFF
d_call: -; clone_size: -; v_call: TRBV6-5; j_call: TRBJ1-2; cdr3_nt: TGTGCCAGCAGTTACTCCCCGGTGAACTATGGCTACACCTTC; cdr3_aa: CASSYSPVNYGYTF
d_call: TRBD1; clone_size: -; v_call: TRBV5-4; j_call: TRBJ2-2; cdr3_nt: TGTGCCAGCAGCGGTACTACAGGGGTGGTGACCGGGGAGCTGTTTTTT; cdr3_aa: CASSGTTGVVTGELFF
d_call: TRBD2; clone_size: once; v_call: TRBV14; j_call: TRBJ2-1; cdr3_nt: TGTGCCAGCAGCCAAGTAGCGGGGCCCTACAATGAGCAGTTCTTC; cdr3_aa: CASSQVAGPYNEQFF
d_call: TRBD2; clone_size: -; v_call: TRBV25-1; j_call: TRBJ2-5; cdr3_nt: TGTGCCAGCAGTTTCCGAGCGGGATCGGAGACCCAGTACTTC; cdr3_aa: CASSFRAGSETQYF
d_call: TRBD2; clone_size: -; v_call: TRBV27; j_call: TRBJ2-6; cdr3_nt: TGTGCCAGCAGTTTATCCCAAGCGGGATCTGGGGCCAACGTCCTGACTTTC; cdr3_aa: CASSLSQAGSGANVLTF
d_call: -; clone_size: -; v_call: TRBV2; j_call: TRBJ2-7; cdr3_nt: TGTGCCAGCAGCGATTTTCAGCTACAGGAATCCGGCTACGAGCAGTACTTC; cdr3_aa: CASSDFQLQESGYEQYF
d_call: -; clone_size: -; v_call: TRBV9; j_call: TRBJ2-2; cdr3_nt: TGTGCCAGCAGCCGAGGGCGTCATCCCACCGGGGAGCTGTTTTTT; cdr3_aa: CASSRGRHPTGELFF
d_call: TRBD1; clone_size: -; v_call: TRBV10-1; j_call: TRBJ1-2; cdr3_nt: TGCGCCAGCAGTGAGGGACAGGGAGGTAATGGCTACACCTTC; cdr3_aa: CASSEGQGGNGYTF
d_call: -; clone_size: -; v_call: TRBV2; j_call: TRBJ2-1; cdr3_nt: TGTGCCAGCACTCCCGGGATGAGTGAGCAGTTCTTC; cdr3_aa: CASTPGMSEQFF
d_call: -; clone_size: -; v_call: TRBV7-9; j_call: TRBJ1-2; cdr3_nt: TGTGCCAGCAGCTTAGAGGGGCGGAACTATGGCTACACCTTC; cdr3_aa: CASSLEGRNYGYTF
d_call: -; clone_size: -; v_call: TRBV7-2; j_call: TRBJ2-5; cdr3_nt: TGTGCCAGCAGCTTAGTCGGGGAGACCCAGTACTTC; cdr3_aa: CASSLVGETQYF
d_call: TRBD2; clone_size: once; v_call: TRBV11-2; j_call: TRBJ2-3; cdr3_nt: TGTGCCAGCAGCTCAGGCCTGGGGCGGGGGGGATTGAAAGATACGCAGTATTTT; cdr3_aa: CASSSGLGRGGLKDTQYF
d_call: TRBD1; clone_size: once; v_call: TRBV5-4; j_call: TRBJ1-1; cdr3_nt: TGTGCCAGCGACCGAGGGACAGGGAAGTGGTGGAACACTGAAGCTTTCTTT; cdr3_aa: CASDRGTGKWWNTEAFF
d_call: TRBD2; clone_size: -; v_call: TRBV5-4; j_call: TRBJ2-1; cdr3_nt: TGTGCCAGCAGCCCCACCCCCGGGGGGTCTAGGGATGAGCAGTTCTTC; cdr3_aa: CASSPTPGGSRDEQFF
d_call: TRBD2; clone_size: -; v_call: TRBV7-6; j_call: TRBJ2-7; cdr3_nt: TGTGCCAGCAGCTCCCGGCGGGGGGAATACGAGCAGTACTTC; cdr3_aa: CASSSRRGEYEQYF
d_call: TRBD1; clone_size: -; v_call: TRBV28; j_call: TRBJ2-7; cdr3_nt: TGTGCCAGCAGTGAGGGACAGGCCTACGAGCAGTACTTC; cdr3_aa: CASSEGQAYEQYF
d_call: -; clone_size: -; v_call: TRBV5-6; j_call: TRBJ2-7; cdr3_nt: TGTGCCAGCAGCTTGGAGGAAGAGATCGGGTCCTACGAGCAGTACTTC; cdr3_aa: CASSLEEEIGSYEQYF
d_call: TRBD1; clone_size: -; v_call: TRBV29-1; j_call: TRBJ1-1; cdr3_nt: TGCAGCGTCATAGTCGGGACAGGGACGCTGAACACTGAAGCTTTCTTT; cdr3_aa: CSVIVGTGTLNTEAFF
d_call: -; clone_size: -; v_call: TRBV23-1; j_call: TRBJ1-1; cdr3_nt: TGCGCCAGCAGAAGGACAGTGAACACTGAAGCTTTCTTT; cdr3_aa: CASRRTVNTEAFF
d_call: -; clone_size: -; v_call: TRBV30; j_call: TRBJ1-1; cdr3_nt: TGTGCCTGGAGTGTAACGGGATACACTGAAGCTTTCTTT; cdr3_aa: CAWSVTGYTEAFF
d_call: -; clone_size: -; v_call: TRBV30; j_call: TRBJ1-2; cdr3_nt: TGTGCCTGGAGTGTCGGCGGTCTCTATGGCTACACCTTC; cdr3_aa: CAWSVGGLYGYTF
d_call: -; clone_size: once; v_call: TRBV18; j_call: TRBJ1-1; cdr3_nt: TGTGCCAGCTCACAGCCGACAGGTGCCACTGAAGCTTTCTTT; cdr3_aa: CASSQPTGATEAFF
d_call: -; clone_size: -; v_call: TRBV5-8; j_call: TRBJ2-5; cdr3_nt: TGTGCCAGCAGCTTATGGAGTCAGCAAGAGACCCAGTACTTC; cdr3_aa: CASSLWSQQETQYF
d_call: -; clone_size: -; v_call: TRBV18; j_call: TRBJ1-1; cdr3_nt: TGTGCCAGCTCACCTGTAGCAGGGTCGAACACTGAAGCTTTCTTT; cdr3_aa: CASSPVAGSNTEAFF
d_call: TRBD1; clone_size: once; v_call: TRBV6-5; j_call: TRBJ1-1; cdr3_nt: TGTGCCAGCAGTTACGGCGCGGGACAGACTGAAGCTTTCTTT; cdr3_aa: CASSYGAGQTEAFF
d_call: TRBD1; clone_size: -; v_call: TRBV6-5; j_call: TRBJ1-1; cdr3_nt: TGTGCCAGCAGTCGGACAGGGGGCCGCACTGAAGCTTTCTTT; cdr3_aa: CASSRTGGRTEAFF
d_call: -; clone_size: -; v_call: TRBV28; j_call: TRBJ1-2; cdr3_nt: TGTGCCAGCAGTTTACCGGACAGTAACTATGGCTACACCTTC; cdr3_aa: CASSLPDSNYGYTF